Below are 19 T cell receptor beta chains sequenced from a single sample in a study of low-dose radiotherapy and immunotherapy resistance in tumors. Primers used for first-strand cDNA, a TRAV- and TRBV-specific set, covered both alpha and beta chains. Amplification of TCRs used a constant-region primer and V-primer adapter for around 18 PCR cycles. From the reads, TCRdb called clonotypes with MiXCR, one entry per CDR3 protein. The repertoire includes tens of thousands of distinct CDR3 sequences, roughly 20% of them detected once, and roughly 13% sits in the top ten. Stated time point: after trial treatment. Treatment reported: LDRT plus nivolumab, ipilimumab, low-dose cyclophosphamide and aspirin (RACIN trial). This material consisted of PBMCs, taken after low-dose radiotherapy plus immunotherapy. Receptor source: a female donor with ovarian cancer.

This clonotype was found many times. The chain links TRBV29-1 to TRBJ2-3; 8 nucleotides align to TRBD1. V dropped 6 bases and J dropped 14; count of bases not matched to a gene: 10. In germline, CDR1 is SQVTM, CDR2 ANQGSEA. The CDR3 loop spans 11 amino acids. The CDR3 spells CSVETGERRYF. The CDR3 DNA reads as TGCAGCGTGGAGACAGGGGAAAGGCGGTATTTT.

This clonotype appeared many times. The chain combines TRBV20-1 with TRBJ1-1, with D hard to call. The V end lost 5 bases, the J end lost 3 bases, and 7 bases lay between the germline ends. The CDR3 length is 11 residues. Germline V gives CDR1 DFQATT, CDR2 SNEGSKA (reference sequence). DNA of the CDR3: TGCAGTGCTGAACTGGACACTGAAGCTTTCTTT. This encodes CSAELDTEAFF.

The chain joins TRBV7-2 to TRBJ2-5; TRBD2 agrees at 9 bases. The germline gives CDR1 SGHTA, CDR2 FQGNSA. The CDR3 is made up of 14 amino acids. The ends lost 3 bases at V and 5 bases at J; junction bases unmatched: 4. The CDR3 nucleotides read TGTGCCAGCAGCTTCTCTAGCGGGGCCGAGACCCAGTACTTC. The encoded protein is CASSFSSGAETQYF.

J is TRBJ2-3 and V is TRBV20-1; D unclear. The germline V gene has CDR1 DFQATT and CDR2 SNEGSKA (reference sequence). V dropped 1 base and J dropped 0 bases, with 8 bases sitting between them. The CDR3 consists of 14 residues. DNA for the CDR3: TGCAGTGCTAGAGTCGGTCCCAGCACAGATACGCAGTATTTT. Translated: CSARVGPSTDTQYF.

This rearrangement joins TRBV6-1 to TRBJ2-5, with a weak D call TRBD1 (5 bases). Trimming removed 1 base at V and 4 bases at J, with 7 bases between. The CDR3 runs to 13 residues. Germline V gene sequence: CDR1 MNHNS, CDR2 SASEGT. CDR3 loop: CASSEGGLETQYF. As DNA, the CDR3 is TGTGCCAGCAGTGAAGGGGGCCTAGAGACCCAGTACTTC.

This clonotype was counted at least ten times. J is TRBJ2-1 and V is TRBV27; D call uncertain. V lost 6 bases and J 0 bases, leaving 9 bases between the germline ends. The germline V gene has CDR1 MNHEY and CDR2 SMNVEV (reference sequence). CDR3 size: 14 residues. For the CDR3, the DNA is TGTGCCAGCAGGAGACAACGCTCCTACAATGAGCAGTTCTTC. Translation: CASRRQRSYNEQFF.

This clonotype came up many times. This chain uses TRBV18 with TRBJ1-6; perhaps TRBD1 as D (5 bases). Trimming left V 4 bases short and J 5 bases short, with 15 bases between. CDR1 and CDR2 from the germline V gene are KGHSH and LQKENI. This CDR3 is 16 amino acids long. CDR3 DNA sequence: TGTGCCAGCTCACTTCGAGACAGAGCAAATAATTCACCCCTCCACTTT. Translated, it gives CASSLRDRANNSPLHF.

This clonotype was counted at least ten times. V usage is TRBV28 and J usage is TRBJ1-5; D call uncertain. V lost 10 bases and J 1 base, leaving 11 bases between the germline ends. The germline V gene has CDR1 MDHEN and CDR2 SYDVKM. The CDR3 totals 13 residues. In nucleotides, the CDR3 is TGTGCCACATTGGGGAGGAGCAATCAGCCCCAGCATTTT. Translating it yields CATLGRSNQPQHF.

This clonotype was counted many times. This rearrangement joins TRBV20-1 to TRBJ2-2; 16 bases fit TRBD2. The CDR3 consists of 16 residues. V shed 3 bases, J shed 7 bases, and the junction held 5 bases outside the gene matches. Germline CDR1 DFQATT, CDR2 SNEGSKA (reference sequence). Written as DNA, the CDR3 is TGCAGTGCTAGGGGGACTAGCGGGGGGGCTTACGGGGAGCTGTTTTTT. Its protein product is CSARGTSGGAYGELFF.

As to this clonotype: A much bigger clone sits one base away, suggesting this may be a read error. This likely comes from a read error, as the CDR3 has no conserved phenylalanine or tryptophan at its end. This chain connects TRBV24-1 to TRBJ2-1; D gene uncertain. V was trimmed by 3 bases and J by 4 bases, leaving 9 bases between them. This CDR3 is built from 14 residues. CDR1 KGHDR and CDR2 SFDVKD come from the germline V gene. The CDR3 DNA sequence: TGTGCCACCAGTGATCACGGACCTTACAATGAGCAGTTCATC. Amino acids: CATSDHGPYNEQFI.

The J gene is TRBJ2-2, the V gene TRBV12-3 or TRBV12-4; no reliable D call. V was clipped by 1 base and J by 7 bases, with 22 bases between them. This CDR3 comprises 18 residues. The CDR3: CASSLVGGVPGHGGELFF. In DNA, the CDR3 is TGTGCCAGCAGTTTAGTGGGTGGGGTCCCCGGTCACGGCGGGGAGCTGTTTTTT.

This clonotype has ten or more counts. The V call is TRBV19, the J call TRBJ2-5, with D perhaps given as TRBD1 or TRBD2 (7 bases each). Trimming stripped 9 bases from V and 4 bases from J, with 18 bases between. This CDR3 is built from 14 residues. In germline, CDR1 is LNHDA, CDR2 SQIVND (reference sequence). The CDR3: CASGVQGGRETQYF. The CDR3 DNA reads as TGTGCCAGCGGGGTCCAGGGGGGGCGAGAGACCCAGTACTTC.

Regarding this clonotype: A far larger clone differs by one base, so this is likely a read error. CDR3 coding DNA: TGTGCCAGCAGTGATTTAGGACCGCCGGGATTGGGAGAGACCCAGTACTTC. The encoded protein is CASSDLGPPGLGETQYF. V is TRBV28 and J is TRBJ2-5, with a tentative D call TRBD2 (5 bases). This CDR3 comprises 17 residues. The V gene's germline CDR1 is MDHEN and CDR2 SYDVKM. V lost 5 bases and J lost 4, with 23 bases in between.

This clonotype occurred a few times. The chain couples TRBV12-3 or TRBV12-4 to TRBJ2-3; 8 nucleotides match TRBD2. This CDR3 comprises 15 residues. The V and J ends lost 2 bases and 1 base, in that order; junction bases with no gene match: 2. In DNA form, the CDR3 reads TGTGCCAGCAGTTTATTGACTAGCGGCACAGATACGCAGTATTTT. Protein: CASSLLTSGTDTQYF.

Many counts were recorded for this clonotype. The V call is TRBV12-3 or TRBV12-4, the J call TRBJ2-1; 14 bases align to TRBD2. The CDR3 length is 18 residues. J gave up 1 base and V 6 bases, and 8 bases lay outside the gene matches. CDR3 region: CASSRGTSGSGSYNEQFF. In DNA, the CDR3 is TGTGCCAGCAGCCGCGGGACTAGCGGGAGCGGTTCCTACAATGAGCAGTTCTTC.

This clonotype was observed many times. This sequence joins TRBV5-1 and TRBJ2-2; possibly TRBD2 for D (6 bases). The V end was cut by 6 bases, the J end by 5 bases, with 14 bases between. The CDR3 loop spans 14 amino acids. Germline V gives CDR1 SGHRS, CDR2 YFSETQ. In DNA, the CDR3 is TGCGCCAGCACCGCAGGGAGGACAACCGGGGAGCTGTTTTTT. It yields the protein CASTAGRTTGELFF.

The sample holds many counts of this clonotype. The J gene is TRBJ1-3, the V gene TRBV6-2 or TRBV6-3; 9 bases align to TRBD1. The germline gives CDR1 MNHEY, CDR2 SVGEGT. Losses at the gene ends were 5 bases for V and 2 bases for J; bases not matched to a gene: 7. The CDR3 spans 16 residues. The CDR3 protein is CASSRTGTGTGNTIYF. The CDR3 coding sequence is TGTGCCAGCAGTAGAACCGGGACAGGGACTGGAAACACCATATATTTT.

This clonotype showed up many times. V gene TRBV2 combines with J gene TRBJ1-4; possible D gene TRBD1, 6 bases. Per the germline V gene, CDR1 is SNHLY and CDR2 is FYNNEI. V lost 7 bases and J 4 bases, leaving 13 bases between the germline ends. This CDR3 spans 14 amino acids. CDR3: CASTPGANNEKLFF. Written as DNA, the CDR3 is TGTGCCAGCACCCCGGGGGCGAATAATGAAAAACTGTTTTTT.

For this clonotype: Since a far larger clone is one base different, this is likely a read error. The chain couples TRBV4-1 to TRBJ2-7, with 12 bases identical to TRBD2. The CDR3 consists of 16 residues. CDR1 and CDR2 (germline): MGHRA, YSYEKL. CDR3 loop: CASSQEPSGRVNEQYF. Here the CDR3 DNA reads TGTGCCAGCAGCCAGGAACCTAGCGGGAGGGTGAATGAGCAGTACTTC.